This T cell receptor (beta chain) was recorded in a study of T cell repertoires in cytomegalovirus infection. Study background: Public signatures in TCR beta pointed to CMV infection and matching HLA type. Study results and limitations: The response measured ex vivo was dominated by TCR beta clonotypes (HLA-C-restricted and CMV-specific).

On this clonotype: Its antigen remains unknown.

TCRdb independently ran MiXCR on the reads; one entry per CDR3 protein. The sample lists 700,000 to 950,000 distinct CDR3 sequences, approximately 32% occurring once. This clonotype was obtained from a human donor in good health (CMV status not recorded). Some clones in this sample may be carry-over from other donors' samples. Sequenced material: cultured CD8+ T cells from PBMCs, taken from culture after CMV antigen stimulation.

CDR3 DNA: TGCGCCAGCAGCCAAGAAGCTAGCGGGGGGACACGGTACTTC. Encoded protein: CASSQEASGGTRYF. The chain has TRBV4-1 and TRBJ2-4, with 11 nucleotides matching TRBD2. CDR1 MGHRA and CDR2 YSYEKL come from the germline V gene. V shed 0 bases and J 15 bases; nucleotides not matched to a gene: 7. This CDR3 has 14 amino acids.